What follows is one TCR beta chain and its context. Its antigen remains unidentified. The data belong to a study of T cells in narcolepsy. Overall study findings and caveats: Blood of same and different patients, but not healthy controls, reportedly held recurring autoreactive clonotypes.

Produced via immunoSEQ multiplex PCR; TCRdb's table is partial and in-frame only. Of around 19,000 clones in the sample, roughly 80% were seen once. The receptor was derived from a human donor in good health. The sequencing input was memory (CD45RA-) CD4+ T cells from blood.

CDR3 DNA: TGTGCCAGCAGAAATCCGGGAGGGGCGGGTGAAGCTTTCTTT. It yields the protein CASRNPGGAGEAFF. The chain is built from TRBV6-5 and TRBJ1-1, with a tentative D call TRBD1 (5 bases). The ends were cut back, 6 bases at V and 7 bases at J, with 18 bases in the middle. The CDR3 runs to 14 residues. Germline V lookup: CDR1 MNHEY, CDR2 SVGAGI.